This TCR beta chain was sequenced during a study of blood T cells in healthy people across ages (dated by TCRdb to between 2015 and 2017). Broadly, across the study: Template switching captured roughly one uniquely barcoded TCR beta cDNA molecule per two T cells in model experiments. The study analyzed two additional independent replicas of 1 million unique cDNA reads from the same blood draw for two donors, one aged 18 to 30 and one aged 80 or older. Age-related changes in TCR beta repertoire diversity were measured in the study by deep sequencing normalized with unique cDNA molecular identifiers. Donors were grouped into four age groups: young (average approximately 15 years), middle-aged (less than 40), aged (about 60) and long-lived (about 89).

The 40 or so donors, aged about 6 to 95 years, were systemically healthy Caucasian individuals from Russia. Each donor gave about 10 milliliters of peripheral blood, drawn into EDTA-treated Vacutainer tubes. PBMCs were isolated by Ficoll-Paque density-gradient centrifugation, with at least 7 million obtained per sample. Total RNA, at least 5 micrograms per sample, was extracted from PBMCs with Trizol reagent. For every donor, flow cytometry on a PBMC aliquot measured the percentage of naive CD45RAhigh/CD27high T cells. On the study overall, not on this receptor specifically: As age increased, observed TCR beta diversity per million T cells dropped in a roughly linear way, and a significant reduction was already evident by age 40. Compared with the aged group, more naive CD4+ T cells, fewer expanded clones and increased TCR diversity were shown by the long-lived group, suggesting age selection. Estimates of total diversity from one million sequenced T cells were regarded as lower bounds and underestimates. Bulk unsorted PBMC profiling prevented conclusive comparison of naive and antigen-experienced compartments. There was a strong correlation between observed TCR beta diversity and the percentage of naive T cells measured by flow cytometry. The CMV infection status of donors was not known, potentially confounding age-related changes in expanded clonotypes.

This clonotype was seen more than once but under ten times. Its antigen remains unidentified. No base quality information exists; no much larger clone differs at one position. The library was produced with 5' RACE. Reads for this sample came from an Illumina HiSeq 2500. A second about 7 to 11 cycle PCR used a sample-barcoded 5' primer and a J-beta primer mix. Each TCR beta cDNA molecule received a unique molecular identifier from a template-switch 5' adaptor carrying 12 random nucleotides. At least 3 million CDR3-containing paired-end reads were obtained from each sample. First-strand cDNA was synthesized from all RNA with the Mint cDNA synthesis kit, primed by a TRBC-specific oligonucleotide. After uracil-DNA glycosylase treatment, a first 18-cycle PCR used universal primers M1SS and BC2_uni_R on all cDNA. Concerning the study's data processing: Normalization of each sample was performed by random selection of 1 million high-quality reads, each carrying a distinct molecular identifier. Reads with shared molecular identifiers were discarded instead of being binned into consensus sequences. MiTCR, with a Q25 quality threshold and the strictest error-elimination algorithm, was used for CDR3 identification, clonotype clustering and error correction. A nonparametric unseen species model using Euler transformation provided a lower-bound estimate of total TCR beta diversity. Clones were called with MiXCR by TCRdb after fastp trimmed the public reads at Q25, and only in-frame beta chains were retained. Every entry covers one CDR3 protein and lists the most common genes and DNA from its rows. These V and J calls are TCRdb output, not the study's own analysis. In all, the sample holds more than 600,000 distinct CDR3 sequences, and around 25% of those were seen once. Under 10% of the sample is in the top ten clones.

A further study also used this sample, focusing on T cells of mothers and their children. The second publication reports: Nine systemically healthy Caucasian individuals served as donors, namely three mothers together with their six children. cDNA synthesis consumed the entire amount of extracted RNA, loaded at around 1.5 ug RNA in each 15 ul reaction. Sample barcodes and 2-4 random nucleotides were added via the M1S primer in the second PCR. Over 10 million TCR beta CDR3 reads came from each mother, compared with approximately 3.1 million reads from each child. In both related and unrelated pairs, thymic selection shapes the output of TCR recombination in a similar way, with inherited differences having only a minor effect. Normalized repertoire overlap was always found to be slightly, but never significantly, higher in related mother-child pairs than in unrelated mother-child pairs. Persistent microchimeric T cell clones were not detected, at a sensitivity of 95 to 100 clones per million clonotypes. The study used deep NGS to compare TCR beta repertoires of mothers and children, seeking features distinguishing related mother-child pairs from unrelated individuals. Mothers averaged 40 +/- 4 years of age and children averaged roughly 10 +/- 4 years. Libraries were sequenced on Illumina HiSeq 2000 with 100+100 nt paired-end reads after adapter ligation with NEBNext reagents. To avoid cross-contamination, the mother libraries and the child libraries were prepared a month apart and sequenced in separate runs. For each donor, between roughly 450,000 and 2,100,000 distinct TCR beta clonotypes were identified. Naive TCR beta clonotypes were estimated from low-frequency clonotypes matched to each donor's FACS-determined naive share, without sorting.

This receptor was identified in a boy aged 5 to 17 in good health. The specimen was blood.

The CDR3 protein: CATSSTTSRVYEQYF. The DNA reads TGTGCCACCAGCAGCACGACTAGCAGGGTTTACGAGCAGTACTTC. The V and J segments used are TRBV15 and TRBJ2-7; 7 bases in between match TRBD2. V has 3 bases trimmed and J has 4 bases trimmed; junction bases matching no gene number 9. The germline V gene (reference sequence) provides CDR1 LNHNV and CDR2 YYDKDF. Measured from the cysteine to the phenylalanine, the CDR3 is 15 residues long. The only DNA kept is the CDR3, 45 bases in frame from the first base.